Following are 28 T cell receptor beta chains from one sample sequenced in a study of T cell responses to AZD1222 COVID-19 vaccine. This table comes from immunoSEQ multiplex PCR, and its TCRdb copy is limited to in-frame clones, with some not included. Of fewer than 150,000 clones in the sample, approximately 91% were seen once. Sample: peripheral blood, taken on day 0 of AZD1222 vaccination. The receptors come from an adult in good health.

There are a few counts of this clone. J is TRBJ2-1 and V is TRBV19; D perhaps matches TRBD1 (6 bases). The CDR3 sequence is 15 residues long. Per the germline V gene, CDR1 is LNHDA and CDR2 is SQIVND (reference sequence). Deletions cut 6 bases from V and 7 bases from J, with 19 bases between. In DNA form, the CDR3 reads TGTGCCAGTAGGCGCACCACAGGGTTAGGGAATGAGCAGTTCTTC. This sequence encodes CASRRTTGLGNEQFF.

The CDR3 nucleotides read TGCGCCAGCTGTACAGGGGATAGCACCGGGGAGCTGTTTTTT. This sequence encodes CASCTGDSTGELFF. The chain is built from TRBV5-1 and TRBJ2-2, with TRBD1 matching over 7 bases. CDR1 and CDR2 from the germline V gene are SGHRS and YFSETQ. V was clipped by 7 bases and J by 4 bases; unmatched bases: 7. CDR3 length equals 14 residues.

The chain is built from TRBV30 and TRBJ2-7; D is uncertain. Germline CDR1 reads GTSNPN; CDR2 reads SVGIG (reference sequence). The CDR3 has 13 amino acids. V was trimmed by 3 bases and J by 5 bases, leaving 14 bases between them. The CDR3 region has the DNA TGTGCCTGGAGCCCTGAGCTTGCGAACGAGCAGTACTTC. Translation gives CAWSPELANEQYF. Full variable domain (missing parts from reference TRBV30 and TRBJ2-7): SQTIHQWPATLVQPVGSPLSLECTVEGTSNPNLYWYRQAAGRGLQLLFYSVGIGQISSEVPQNLSASRPQDRQFILSSKKLLLSDSGFYLCAWSPELANEQYFGPGTRLTVT.

This chain uses TRBV7-9 with TRBJ1-4, with TRBD1 matching 8 bases. CDR1 SEHNR and CDR2 FQNEAQ come from the germline V gene (reference sequence). V gave up 4 bases and J gave up 4 bases; unmatched junction bases: 5. The length of the CDR3 is 15 residues. CDR3 loop: CASSSRQGLNEKLFF. CDR3 in DNA: TGTGCCAGCAGCTCCCGACAGGGGCTTAATGAAAAACTGTTTTTT.

CDR3 sequence (DNA): TGTGCCACCAGCGTCCAGCGACCAGAGAAACTGTTTTTT. Protein sequence: CATSVQRPEKLFF. The genes are TRBV15 and TRBJ1-4; no clear D gene. Trimming removed 5 bases at V and 11 bases at J, with 15 bases between. The CDR3 length is 13 residues. CDR1 and CDR2 (germline): LNHNV, YYDKDF (reference sequence).

The chain has TRBV6-6 and TRBJ2-7; D is possibly TRBD1 (7 bases). CDR1 and CDR2 (germline): MNHNY, SVGAGI (reference sequence). V lost 6 bases and J 2 bases, leaving 14 bases between the germline ends. This CDR3 region has 14 residues. The CDR3 nucleotides are TGTGCCAGCAGGAGACAGGGAGGTACCTACGAGCAGTACTTC. Translation: CASRRQGGTYEQYF.

The chain recombines TRBV5-1 with TRBJ2-4, with 12 bases lining up with TRBD2. The V gene's germline CDR1 is SGHRS and CDR2 YFSETQ. The ends lost 0 bases at V and 1 base at J; junction bases unmatched: 2. The CDR3 has 17 residues. The CDR3 sequence: CASSLGLAGVAKNIQYF. The CDR3 DNA reads TGCGCCAGCAGCTTGGGACTAGCGGGGGTGGCCAAAAACATTCAGTACTTC.

The genes are TRBV30 and TRBJ2-7; D remains ambiguous. The CDR3 loop spans 11 amino acids. V was cut by 2 bases and J by 10 bases, with 12 bases left in between. The germline CDR1 and CDR2 sequences are GTSNPN and SVGIG (reference sequence). The chain's CDR3 is CAWSQDSFQYF. The CDR3 DNA is TGTGCCTGGAGTCAAGACTCTTTTCAGTACTTC.

This chain links TRBV29-1 with TRBJ2-7, with unresolved D. Germline CDR1 is SQVTM and CDR2 is ANQGSEA. This CDR3 has 14 amino acids. V lost 1 base to trimming and J lost 3 bases, with 13 bases between them. CDR3 sequence (DNA): TGCAGCGTTGAAGGTTTTGGGCCGGGCTACGAGCAGTACTTC. It specifies CSVEGFGPGYEQYF.

The chain combines TRBV30 with TRBJ1-1; possible D gene TRBD1, 5 bases. The CDR3 is made up of 12 amino acids. In germline, CDR1 is GTSNPN, CDR2 SVGIG (reference sequence). V dropped 4 bases and J dropped 5 bases, with 11 bases sitting between them. The CDR3 bases are TGTGCCTGGAACGTTAAGGGGACTGAAGCTTTCTTT. Its translation is CAWNVKGTEAFF.

This chain uses TRBV19 with TRBJ1-1; TRBD1 matches at 8 bases. The germline V gene has CDR1 LNHDA and CDR2 SQIVND (reference sequence). The CDR3 extends over 14 amino acids. With 6 bases clipped from V and 5 bases from J, the junction kept 8 bases outside the gene matches. This CDR3 reads CASRPTGVRTEAFF. CDR3 nucleotides: TGTGCCAGTAGACCGACAGGGGTCCGGACTGAAGCTTTCTTT.

The chain links TRBV5-1 to TRBJ2-1; 8 bases are a match to TRBD2. CDR3 length equals 14 residues. J was trimmed by 8 bases and V by 4 bases; bases with no gene match: 8. Per germline, CDR1 SGHRS and CDR2 YFSETQ. CDR3 protein: CASSQGTRNYEQFF. As DNA, the CDR3 is TGCGCCAGCAGCCAAGGGACTAGGAACTATGAGCAGTTCTTC. Drawing the rest from reference TRBV5-1 and TRBJ2-1, the complete variable domain is KAGVTQTPRYLIKTRGQQVTLSCSPISGHRSVSWYQQTPGQGLQFLFEYFSETQRNKGNFPGRFSGRQFSNSRSEMNVSTLELGDSALYLCASSQGTRNYEQFFGPGTRLTVL.

The chain links TRBV27 to TRBJ1-5, with D unresolved. Trimming removed 5 bases at V and 1 base at J, with 9 bases between. This CDR3 region has 14 residues. Germline lookup yields CDR1 MNHEY and CDR2 SMNVEV (reference sequence). Written as DNA, the CDR3 is TGTGCCAGCAGTCCGCAACCCAGCAATCAGCCCCAGCATTTT. Translation: CASSPQPSNQPQHF.

The J gene is TRBJ2-7, the V gene TRBV7-9, with 7 nucleotides matching TRBD1. CDR3 size: 15 residues. With 5 bases clipped from V and 2 bases from J, the junction kept 9 bases outside the gene matches. Germline V gene data show CDR1 as SEHNR and CDR2 as FQNEAQ (reference sequence). This CDR3 reads CASSLQTGVAYEQYF. The CDR3 DNA reads TGTGCCAGCAGCCTTCAAACAGGGGTAGCCTACGAGCAGTACTTC.

CDR3 nucleotide sequence: TGTGCCAGCAGTCCCCGACAGGGGGAGAAGGGCAATCAGCCCCAGCATTTT. This translates into CASSPRQGEKGNQPQHF. The rearrangement links TRBV28 to TRBJ1-5; 9 bases match TRBD1. This CDR3 contains 17 residues. Losses at the gene ends were 5 bases for V and 2 bases for J; bases not matched to a gene: 10. CDR1 is MDHEN, CDR2 SYDVKM, per germline.

This chain joins TRBV28 and TRBJ1-5, with D tentatively TRBD1 (5 bases). This CDR3 region has 16 residues. The germline gives CDR1 MDHEN, CDR2 SYDVKM. The germline V and J ends were trimmed by 5 bases and 2 bases, with 16 bases remaining between them. The chain's CDR3 is CASSPTRGRGNQPQHF. CDR3 nucleotides: TGTGCCAGCAGTCCTACAAGGGGCCGGGGCAATCAGCCCCAGCATTTT.

The V gene is TRBV29-1, the J gene TRBJ2-3, with TRBD1 matching 7 bases. The germline V gene encodes CDR1 SQVTM and CDR2 ANQGSEA. J was trimmed by 2 bases and V by 7 bases; bases with no gene match: 9. The CDR3 spans 14 residues. The CDR3 region is CSAFQGVITDTQYF. Written as DNA, the CDR3 is TGCAGCGCCTTCCAGGGGGTCATCACAGATACGCAGTATTTT.

The CDR3 spells CASGYVQGASGETQYF. DNA for the CDR3: TGTGCTAGTGGTTACGTCCAGGGGGCGAGTGGGGAGACCCAGTACTTC. This chain joins TRBV12-5 and TRBJ2-5; 8 bases agree with TRBD1. In germline, CDR1 is LGHNT, CDR2 FRNRAP. The CDR3 length is 16 residues. V shed 4 bases, J shed 5 bases, and the junction held 12 bases outside the gene matches.

The V and J genes are TRBV3-1 (or the pseudogene TRBV3-2) and TRBJ1-1, with D hard to call. The CDR3 has 14 amino acids. CDR1 and CDR2 (germline): LGHDT, YNNKEL (reference sequence). V was trimmed by 1 base and J by 9 bases, leaving 15 bases between them. Written as DNA, the CDR3 is TGTGCCAGCAGCCAAGCAGACCCGAGGAGCCAAGCTTTCTTT. Translated: CASSQADPRSQAFF.

This clone was picked up one time. The chain carries TRBV5-4 and TRBJ1-1, with D possibly TRBD1 on 5 matching bases. CDR1 is SGHNT, CDR2 YYREEE, per germline (reference sequence). The ends were cut back, 0 bases at V and 0 bases at J, with 9 bases in the middle. The CDR3 has 15 residues. For the CDR3, the DNA is TGTGCCAGCAGCTTGGGTGGGGGTCTGAACACTGAAGCTTTCTTT. This sequence encodes CASSLGGGLNTEAFF.

The chain employs TRBV13 and TRBJ2-7, with TRBD1 as a possible D gene (5 bases). The germline V and J ends were trimmed by 8 bases and 1 base, with 12 bases remaining between them. The V gene's germline CDR1 is PRHDT and CDR2 FYEKMQ (reference sequence). There are 13 residues in the CDR3. The CDR3 DNA follows: TGTGCCAGCTCTGACAGTTCATCCTACGAGCAGTACTTC. The encoded protein is CASSDSSSYEQYF.

This sequence joins TRBV7-3 and TRBJ2-2, with D unresolved. V lost 2 bases and J 2 bases, leaving 12 bases between the germline ends. Germline V CDR1 and CDR2: SGHTA, FQGTGA. CDR3 size: 16 residues. CDR3 in DNA: TGTGCCAGCAGCTTACCAGGCTCCTCAAACACCGGGGAGCTGTTTTTT. It encodes CASSLPGSSNTGELFF.

The rearrangement links TRBV11-2 to TRBJ1-1, with 8 bases matching TRBD1. After removal of 6 bases from V and 0 bases from J, the junction contained 3 bases not matched to a gene. CDR1 is SGHAT, CDR2 FQNNGV, per germline. This CDR3 comprises 14 residues. The CDR3 region has the DNA TGTGCCAGCAGGGGACAGGTCATGAACACTGAAGCTTTCTTT. Amino acid sequence: CASRGQVMNTEAFF. Based on the CDR3 plus reference TRBV11-2 and TRBJ1-1, the full variable domain is EAGVAQSPRYKIIEKRQSVAFWCNPISGHATLYWYQQILGQGPKLLIQFQNNGVVDDSQLPKDRFSAERLKGVDSTLKIQPAKLEDSAVYLCASRGQVMNTEAFFGQGTRLTVV.

The chain recombines TRBV27 with TRBJ2-1; 13 positions match TRBD2. From germline, CDR1 is MNHEY and CDR2 SMNVEV (reference sequence). The CDR3 has 15 amino acids. With 4 bases clipped from V and 4 bases from J, the junction kept 1 base outside the gene matches. CDR3 coding DNA: TGTGCCAGCAGTTCGACTAGCGGGGGGTACAATGAGCAGTTCTTC. Its translation: CASSSTSGGYNEQFF.

This sequence joins TRBV7-9 and TRBJ1-4, with a possible D match to TRBD1 (6 bases). The CDR3 extends over 15 amino acids. Germline-derived CDR1 and CDR2 are SEHNR and FQNEAQ (reference sequence). Deletions cut 4 bases from V and 2 bases from J, with 11 bases between. The CDR3 DNA reads as TGTGCCAGCAGCTCGAGAAGGGGGACTAATGAAAAACTGTTTTTT. Its translation: CASSSRRGTNEKLFF.

In DNA form, the CDR3 reads TGTGCCAGCTCTCGGACTAGCGGAGATACGCAGTATTTT. Translating it yields CASSRTSGDTQYF. The chain carries TRBV6-5 and TRBJ2-3; 10 bases line up with TRBD2. CDR1 MNHEY and CDR2 SVGAGI come from the germline V gene. V was pared by 8 bases and J by 5 bases, with 4 bases of the junction left unmatched. This CDR3 contains 13 residues.

The chain uses TRBV7-2 and TRBJ2-7; D ambiguous. Deletions cut 1 base from V and 0 bases from J, with 7 bases between. Germline V lookup: CDR1 SGHTA, CDR2 FQGNSA. This CDR3 is built from 14 residues. The CDR3 DNA follows: TGTGCCAGCAGCTTAGGACAAATCTCCTACGAGCAGTACTTC. This sequence encodes CASSLGQISYEQYF.

The chain couples TRBV2 to TRBJ1-3; 8 nucleotides match TRBD1. Unmatched junction bases numbered 12, after V lost 4 bases and J lost 1 base. Per germline, CDR1 SNHLY and CDR2 FYNNEI. The CDR3 covers 18 residues. CDR3 region: CASSVRDRSLLSGNTIYF. CDR3 nucleotide sequence: TGTGCCAGCAGTGTCCGGGACAGGTCGCTTTTATCTGGAAACACCATATATTTT.